This T cell receptor (beta chain) originates from a study of human T cells and chemical hapten exposure. About the study: Largely, small differences in pooled library volume made per-sample TCR yields vary.

Unfractionated whole blood yielded total RNA. Separate cDNA molecules received unique molecular identifiers, which the library attached to them. From the 5' RACE reads, TCRdb called clonotypes with MiXCR, one entry per CDR3 protein. Found here are some 150,000 distinct CDR3 sequences, roughly 4% of them singletons; the top ten hold over 1.1%. This clonotype has at least ten counts. J lost 7 bases, V lost 6 bases, and 4 bases had no gene match. Per the germline V gene, CDR1 is SNHLY and CDR2 is FYNNEI. The CDR3 is made up of 13 amino acids. The sequence came from a female donor in good health. V gene TRBV2 combines with J gene TRBJ1-1; 11 nucleotides align to TRBD1. CDR3 nucleotide sequence: TGTGCCAGCAGCGTGGACAGGGGGCGTGAAGCTTTCTTT. It specifies CASSVDRGREAFF.